What follows describes a single T cell receptor beta chain. Its cognate antigen is unknown. These data originate in a study of OX40 agonist ivuxolimab in advanced cancers. The V end was cut by 2 bases, the J end by 9 bases, with 11 bases between. In germline, CDR1 is MNHNY, CDR2 SVGAGI (reference sequence). The length of the CDR3 is 13 residues. Findings of the study overall: The mean number of expanded clones was higher in CD8+ T cells than in CD4+.

The assay was immunoSEQ multiplex PCR, and TCRdb's table has in-frame clones only and misses some. The sample lists 90,000 or so clones; around 91% were seen once. This sequence originates from an adult with an advanced solid tumor such as melanoma, head and neck, liver or kidney cancer. This specimen was CD4+ or CD8+ T cells sorted from blood, taken in a trial of the OX40 agonist ivuxolimab. The chain uses TRBV6-6 and TRBJ1-5; no firm D call. CDR3 sequence: CASSYPAEGPQHF. The CDR3 nucleotides are TGTGCCAGCAGTTACCCAGCTGAGGGGCCCCAGCATTTT.